These 27 T cell receptor beta chains share one sample of origin, sequenced in a study of blood T cell repertoires in COVID-19. The protocol was immunoSEQ multiplex PCR, while the TCRdb copy is restricted to in-frame clones and leaves out a portion. Among about 290,000 clones listed, approximately 88% were seen once. The source material was PBMCs or T cells enriched from blood (not recorded which). Every receptor here comes from a woman between 40 and 50 years old who had recovered from COVID-19.

CDR3 in DNA: TGTGCCAGCTCACCCGCGACAGCCTCTAATTCACCCCTCCACTTT. Protein product: CASSPATASNSPLHF. The V and J genes are TRBV18 and TRBJ1-6; tentatively, D is TRBD1 (5 bases). Trimming removed 3 bases from V and 6 bases from J, with 12 bases in between. This CDR3 spans 15 amino acids. Germline V gives CDR1 KGHSH, CDR2 LQKENI.

This clone was counted once. The chain employs TRBV7-2 and TRBJ2-7, with 9 nucleotides matching TRBD1. The CDR3 consists of 14 residues. Germline V gene lookup returns CDR1 SGHTA and CDR2 FQGNSA. J gave up 4 bases and V 1 base, and 2 bases lay outside the gene matches. The DNA of the CDR3 is TGTGCCAGCAGCTTAGGACAGGGGGTATACGAGCAGTACTTC. Its protein is CASSLGQGVYEQYF.

This chain links TRBV7-9 with TRBJ1-6; weak D call: TRBD1 (5 bases). Germline CDR1 reads SEHNR; CDR2 reads FQNEAQ (reference sequence). The V end lost 1 base, the J end lost 14 bases, and 12 bases lay between the germline ends. This CDR3 has 13 residues. CDR3 in DNA: TGTGCCAGCAGCTTAGAGGCCAGGGTGTCCCTCCACTTT. Translated: CASSLEARVSLHF.

This rearrangement joins TRBV3-1 (or the pseudogene TRBV3-2) to TRBJ2-3; 8 nucleotides line up with TRBD1. After removal of 1 base from V and 4 bases from J, the junction contained 7 bases not matched to a gene. Germline V gene lookup returns CDR1 LGHDT and CDR2 YNNKEL (reference sequence). The CDR3 has 16 residues. This CDR3 is CASSQVAGGIADTQYF. CDR3 bases: TGTGCCAGCAGCCAAGTGGCAGGGGGCATCGCAGATACGCAGTATTTT.

In this sample, this clone turned up a few times. The V call is TRBV2, the J call TRBJ2-3, with TRBD1 identical over 8 bases. With V trimmed by 11 bases and J by 4 bases, 11 bases remained unmatched. This CDR3 comprises 14 residues. CDR1 and CDR2 from the germline V gene are SNHLY and FYNNEI. The CDR3, as DNA: TGTGCCGACAGGACAGGGCCCGCGGCAGATACGCAGTATTTT. Amino acid sequence: CADRTGPAADTQYF.

J is TRBJ1-1 and V is TRBV5-1, with no clear D. V lost 3 bases and J lost 0, with 12 bases in between. Germline CDR1 and CDR2: SGHRS and YFSETQ. The CDR3 runs to 15 residues. Here the CDR3 reads CASSSGSVMNTEAFF. The CDR3 nucleotides read TGCGCCAGCAGCTCCGGGTCCGTTATGAACACTGAAGCTTTCTTT.

This chain uses TRBV3-1 (or the pseudogene TRBV3-2) with TRBJ2-5; 11 bases align to TRBD2. CDR3 length: 17 residues. The J segment lost 3 bases and the V segment lost 1 base, leaving 7 bases of the junction unmatched. Germline CDR1 LGHDT, CDR2 YNNKEL (reference sequence). Here the CDR3 reads CASSQGDFSGGEETQYF. In DNA, the CDR3 is TGTGCCAGCAGCCAAGGAGATTTTAGCGGGGGGGAAGAGACCCAGTACTTC.

The genes are TRBV20-1 and TRBJ2-5; the D is unclear. The V end lost 8 bases, the J end lost 5 bases, and 12 bases lay between the germline ends. The CDR3 length is 11 residues. Germline CDR1 DFQATT, CDR2 SNEGSKA (reference sequence). Here the CDR3 reads CSSNIGETQYF. CDR3 sequence (DNA): TGCAGTTCGAATATCGGGGAGACCCAGTACTTC.

This chain uses TRBV29-1 with TRBJ2-4, with TRBD1 identical over 11 bases. Trimming at V came to 7 bases and at J to 3 bases, leaving 11 bases not matched to a gene. Germline V gives CDR1 SQVTM, CDR2 ANQGSEA. CDR3 size: 16 residues. The CDR3 nucleotides read TGCAGCGCTCGGACAGGGGGCGTGGGTTTCAAAAACATTCAGTACTTC. It encodes CSARTGGVGFKNIQYF.

The chain employs TRBV12-3 or TRBV12-4 and TRBJ2-4; D is ambiguous. The V end lost 3 bases, the J end lost 5 bases, and 5 bases lay between the germline ends. This CDR3 comprises 12 residues. CDR3 DNA sequence: TGTGCCAGCAGTTTTGGGCAAAACATTCAGTACTTC. Protein sequence: CASSFGQNIQYF.

The chain carries TRBV11-1 and TRBJ2-5; 11 positions agree with TRBD2. Germline V gene sequence: CDR1 SGHAT, CDR2 FQDESV (reference sequence). This CDR3 contains 16 residues. Unmatched junction bases numbered 8, after V lost 3 bases and J lost 5 bases. The CDR3 DNA follows: TGTGCCAGCAGCTTGTCTAGCGGGGGGATTAGGGAGACCCAGTACTTC. This translates into CASSLSSGGIRETQYF.

This rearrangement joins TRBV2 to TRBJ2-1; maybe TRBD1 (5 bases). The CDR3 sequence is 13 residues long. Germline lookup yields CDR1 SNHLY and CDR2 FYNNEI. Trimming removed 8 bases at V and 0 bases at J, with 8 bases between. The CDR3 DNA is TGTGCCAGCCGACAGTTCTCCTACAATGAGCAGTTCTTC. Its protein product is CASRQFSYNEQFF.

This sequence joins TRBV10-1 and TRBJ2-3, with 10 bases identical to TRBD1. Germline V gives CDR1 WNHNN, CDR2 SYGVQD (reference sequence). This CDR3 spans 14 amino acids. V was pared by 3 bases and J by 6 bases, with 3 bases of the junction left unmatched. The CDR3 is CASSDDRGPDTQYF. The CDR3 nucleotides read TGCGCCAGCAGTGATGACAGGGGGCCGGATACGCAGTATTTT.

Only one count was recorded for this clone. V and J are TRBV2 and TRBJ1-2; D gene uncertain. V gave up 4 bases and J gave up 4 bases, with 13 bases separating them. CDR1 SNHLY and CDR2 FYNNEI come from the germline V gene. This CDR3 has 14 residues. The CDR3 DNA is TGTGCCAGCAGTGCCGAGAGCGGCTCCTATGGCTACACCTTC. Translation: CASSAESGSYGYTF.

V and J are TRBV5-1 and TRBJ1-1; TRBD1 aligns across 9 bases. J was trimmed by 3 bases and V by 4 bases; bases with no gene match: 4. Per germline, CDR1 SGHRS and CDR2 YFSETQ. The CDR3 is 14 amino acids. DNA of the CDR3: TGCGCCAGCAGCCAAGGGACAGGGCACACTGAAGCTTTCTTT. It yields the protein CASSQGTGHTEAFF.

This chain links TRBV7-8 with TRBJ1-2; maybe TRBD1 (6 bases). V lost 5 bases, J lost 4 bases, and 11 bases lay in between. The CDR3 spans 13 residues. Per the germline V gene, CDR1 is SGHVS and CDR2 is FQNEAQ. CDR3 DNA sequence: TGTGCCAGCAGCCTAGGACAGTTCTATGGCTACACCTTC. Its translation is CASSLGQFYGYTF.

The chain has TRBV24-1 and TRBJ2-2; 7 nucleotides align to TRBD1. CDR1 and CDR2 from the germline V gene are KGHDR and SFDVKD. The CDR3 covers 15 residues. V lost 7 bases and J lost 0; bases outside the gene matches: 4. CDR3 in DNA: TGTGCCACCAGCCCCGGGACAGCGAACACCGGGGAGCTGTTTTTT. Residues: CATSPGTANTGELFF.

CDR3 DNA: TGTGCCAGCACGCCCCAGGGCCTAGCGGGGGGGCCCGGCACAGATACGCAGTATTTT. This gives the protein CASTPQGLAGGPGTDTQYF. This rearrangement joins TRBV4-2 to TRBJ2-3, with 12 bases aligning to TRBD2. The germline gives CDR1 LGHNA, CDR2 YNFKEQ. CDR3 length: 19 residues. The V gene end was trimmed by 7 bases and the J gene end by 1 base; junction bases not matched to a gene: 15.

This chain uses TRBV9 with TRBJ2-3; a weak D match, TRBD2 (5 bases). V gave up 3 bases and J gave up 6 bases, with 11 bases separating them. The CDR3 runs to 13 residues. Germline CDR1 and CDR2: SGDLS and YYNGEE. CDR3 loop: CASSDPSSDTQYF. CDR3 DNA: TGTGCCAGCAGCGACCCTAGCTCCGATACGCAGTATTTT.

The chain employs TRBV19 and TRBJ1-4, with 9 bases lining up with TRBD1. V was clipped by 7 bases and J by 7 bases; unmatched bases: 7. Germline values: CDR1 LNHDA, CDR2 SQIVND (reference sequence). The length of the CDR3 is 14 residues. Here the CDR3 DNA reads TGTGCCAGTATGAACAGGGGGCGGTTTGAAAAACTGTTTTTT. Translated, it gives CASMNRGRFEKLFF. Full variable domain (missing parts from reference TRBV19 and TRBJ1-4): DGGITQSPKYLFRKEGQNVTLSCEQNLNHDAMYWYRQDPGQGLRLIYYSQIVNDFQKGDIAEGYSVSREKKESFPLTVTSAQKNPTAFYLCASMNRGRFEKLFFGSGTQLSVL.

The J gene is TRBJ2-1, the V gene TRBV7-2; TRBD2 aligns across 15 bases. The CDR3 is made up of 17 amino acids. CDR1 is SGHTA and CDR2 is FQGNSA in the germline V gene. V lost 5 bases to trimming and J lost 8 bases; unmatched junction nucleotides: 10. The CDR3 nucleotides are TGTGCCAGCAGCCCATGGACTAGCGGGAGGGCCAGGTATGAGCAGTTCTTC. It codes for CASSPWTSGRARYEQFF. The full variable domain, in which reference TRBV7-2 and TRBJ2-1 provide the parts outside the CDR3, is GAGVSQSPSNKVTEKGKDVELRCDPISGHTALYWYRQSLGQGLEFLIYFQGNSAPDKSGLPSDRFSAERTGGSVSTLTIQRTQQEDSAVYLCASSPWTSGRARYEQFFGPGTRLTVL.

The V and J genes are TRBV18 and TRBJ2-5, with TRBD1 matching over 7 bases. The CDR3 length is 14 residues. Per the germline V gene, CDR1 is KGHSH and CDR2 is LQKENI. Losses at the gene ends were 4 bases for V and 1 base for J; bases not matched to a gene: 3. CDR3 protein: CASSLNRGQETQYF. In DNA form, the CDR3 reads TGTGCCAGCTCACTTAACAGGGGCCAAGAGACCCAGTACTTC.

V usage is TRBV30 and J usage is TRBJ1-6; D not resolved. The CDR3 covers 13 residues. The ends were cut back, 1 base at V and 7 bases at J, with 8 bases in the middle. Germline V gene lookup returns CDR1 GTSNPN and CDR2 SVGIG (reference sequence). CDR3 bases: TGTGCCTGGAGTGGAGGAAACAATTCACCCCTCCACTTT. Its translation: CAWSGGNNSPLHF. Together with reference TRBV30 and TRBJ1-6, the CDR3 gives the full variable domain: SQTIHQWPATLVQPVGSPLSLECTVEGTSNPNLYWYRQAAGRGLQLLFYSVGIGQISSEVPQNLSASRPQDRQFILSSKKLLLSDSGFYLCAWSGGNNSPLHFGNGTRLTVT.

This clone was recorded once. This chain's CDR3 is CASSPPGTGELFF. In DNA form, the CDR3 reads TGTGCCAGCTCACCCCCAGGGACCGGGGAGCTGTTTTTT. The chain uses TRBV18 and TRBJ2-2, with a weak D call TRBD1 (5 bases). The CDR3 runs 13 residues. CDR1 is KGHSH and CDR2 is LQKENI in the germline V gene. Deletions cut 3 bases from V and 5 bases from J, with 7 bases between.

In its sample, this clone was seen once. J is TRBJ1-2 and V is TRBV27; possible D gene TRBD1, 5 bases. This CDR3 is 15 amino acids long. The germline V gene encodes CDR1 MNHEY and CDR2 SMNVEV (reference sequence). Trimming took off 5 bases at V and 2 bases at J, with 15 bases between the two ends. The CDR3 loop is CASSPDSYLNYGYTF. CDR3 DNA: TGTGCCAGCAGTCCAGACAGTTACTTAAACTATGGCTACACCTTC.

The V and J genes are TRBV5-8 and TRBJ1-4; D may be TRBD1 (6 bases). Germline lookup yields CDR1 SGHTS and CDR2 YDEGEE. The CDR3 is 15 amino acids. V lost 4 bases to trimming and J lost 6 bases, with 16 bases between them. The CDR3 is CASSTRLKGDEKLFF. CDR3 nucleotides: TGTGCCAGCAGCACTAGACTCAAGGGGGATGAAAAACTGTTTTTT.

This chain links TRBV5-5 with TRBJ2-5, with D perhaps matching TRBD1 (5 bases). The CDR3 sequence is 14 residues long. The V end lost 6 bases, the J end lost 7 bases, and 19 bases lay between the germline ends. Germline assignment: CDR1 SGHKS and CDR2 YYEKEE (reference sequence). The CDR3 bases are TGTGCCAGCAAGCTTGGGGCCGCTTCTGGGACCCAGTACTTC. Protein: CASKLGAASGTQYF.